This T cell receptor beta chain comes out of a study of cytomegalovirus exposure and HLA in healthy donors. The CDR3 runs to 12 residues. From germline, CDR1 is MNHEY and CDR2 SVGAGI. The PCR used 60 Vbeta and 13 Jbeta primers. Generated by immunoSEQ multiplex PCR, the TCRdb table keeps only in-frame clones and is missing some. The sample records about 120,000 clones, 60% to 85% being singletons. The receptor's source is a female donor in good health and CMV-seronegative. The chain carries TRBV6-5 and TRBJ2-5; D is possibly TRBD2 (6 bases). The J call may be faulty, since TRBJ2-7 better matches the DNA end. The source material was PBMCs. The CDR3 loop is CASSSGGVEQYF. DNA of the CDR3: TGTGCCAGCAGTTCTGGAGGGGTCGAGCAGTACTTC.